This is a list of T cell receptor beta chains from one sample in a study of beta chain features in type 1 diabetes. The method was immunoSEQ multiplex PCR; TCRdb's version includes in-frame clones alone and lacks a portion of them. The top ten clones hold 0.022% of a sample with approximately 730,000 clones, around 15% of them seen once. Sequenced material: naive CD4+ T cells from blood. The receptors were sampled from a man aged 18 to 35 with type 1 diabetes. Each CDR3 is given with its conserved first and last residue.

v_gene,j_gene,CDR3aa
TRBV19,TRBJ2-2,CASSPPGQGEATGELFF
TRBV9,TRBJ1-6,CASSVGGAGSYPTYPSPLHF
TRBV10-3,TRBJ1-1,CAIGRTSLEAFF
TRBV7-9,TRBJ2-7,CASSFTGNEQYF
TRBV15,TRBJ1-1,CATVNGQADEAFF
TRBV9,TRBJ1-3,CASSQSSGNTIYF
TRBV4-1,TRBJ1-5,CASSQLAGTGVRSNQPQHF
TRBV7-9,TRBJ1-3,CASTGAGNTIYF
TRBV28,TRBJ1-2,CATITERAQGYTF
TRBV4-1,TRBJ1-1,CASSPLGVRGLNTEAFF